The next 10 T cell receptor beta chains were all read from a single sample in a study of shared clonotypes between healthy human individuals (dated by TCRdb to 2018 to 2020). The library relied on the immunoSEQ multiplex PCR assay. TCRdb re-hosts the immuneACCESS table, in-frame sequences only. Its copies lack some clones; in the studies checked, an unresolved V gene accounts for under half of them, and the cause for the rest is not known. The table for this sample lists 950,000 to 1,100,000 clones; 70% to 80% of them were counted only once. Roughly 0.62% of the sample is taken by the ten largest. The material sequenced was memory CD4+ T cells from PBMCs. The cell subset or site label here, explained by the study, means: CD45RA-negative fraction. All receptors come from a man aged 18 to 35 in good health. Some clones in this sample may be carry-over from other donors' samples.

This chain connects TRBV18 to TRBJ2-2; 7 bases agree with TRBD1. Per germline, CDR1 KGHSH and CDR2 LQKENI. The V segment lost 1 base and the J segment 7 bases; nucleotides outside the gene matches: 3. This CDR3 spans 14 amino acids. CDR3 in DNA: TGTGCCAGCTCACCACGCAGGGGGAGCGGGGAGCTGTTTTTT. This encodes CASSPRRGSGELFF.

The rearrangement links TRBV28 to TRBJ2-7; D possibly uses TRBD1 or TRBD2 (5 bases each). CDR3 length: 14 residues. Trimming took 5 bases from V and 3 from J, leaving 14 bases between them. Germline V CDR1 and CDR2: MDHEN, SYDVKM. CDR3 nucleotides: TGTGCCAGCAGTCTCGAGGGGAAGAACTACGAGCAGTACTTC. The encoded protein is CASSLEGKNYEQYF.

V and J are TRBV7-2 and TRBJ1-1, with TRBD1 as a possible D gene (5 bases). CDR3 length: 13 amino acids. The germline V gene encodes CDR1 SGHTA and CDR2 FQGNSA. Trimming removed 9 bases from V and 5 bases from J, with 16 bases in between. CDR3 protein: CASNAGGGTEAFF. In DNA form, the CDR3 reads TGTGCCAGTAATGCAGGCGGGGGAACTGAAGCTTTCTTT.

This chain links TRBV2 with TRBJ1-2; tentatively, D is TRBD1 (6 bases). This CDR3 region has 13 residues. Trimming cost V 6 bases and J 4 bases, with 12 bases left between them. CDR1 SNHLY and CDR2 FYNNEI come from the germline V gene. CDR3 sequence reads: CASSSDSAYGYTF. CDR3 nucleotides: TGTGCCAGCAGCTCGGACAGCGCCTATGGCTACACCTTC.

Concerning this clone itself: The same CDR3 arises from other DNA sequences in this sample as well. The chain joins TRBV28 to TRBJ2-7; D not certain. Germline values: CDR1 MDHEN, CDR2 SYDVKM. This CDR3 spans 13 amino acids. The V gene lost 3 bases and the J gene lost 3 bases, with 9 bases spanning the gap. CDR3 DNA sequence: TGTGCCAGCAGTTTTGGCAACAGCTACGAGCAGTACTTC. This gives the protein CASSFGNSYEQYF.

This clone turned up a few times. The CDR3 bases are TGTGCCAGCAAACCGGGACTAGCGGGAATGCAAGAGACCCAGTACTTC. Translation: CASKPGLAGMQETQYF. This chain joins TRBV28 and TRBJ2-5; 13 bases match TRBD2. V trimming: 7 bases; J trimming: 2 bases; junction bases outside the gene matches: 7. CDR3 size: 16 residues. Germline lookup yields CDR1 MDHEN and CDR2 SYDVKM. Supplemented by reference TRBV28 and TRBJ2-5, the full variable domain reads DVKVTQSSRYLVKRTGEKVFLECVQDMDHENMFWYRQDPGLGLRLIYFSYDVKMKEKGDIPEGYSVSREKKERFSLILESASTNQTSMYLCASKPGLAGMQETQYFGPGTRLLVL.

V and J are TRBV7-2 and TRBJ2-3, with D perhaps being TRBD1 or TRBD2 (5 bases each). This CDR3 region has 13 residues. Trimming removed 1 base from V and 7 bases from J, with 9 bases in between. Germline lookup yields CDR1 SGHTA and CDR2 FQGNSA. CDR3 bases: TGTGCCAGCAGCTTAGTTGAGGGGAATACGCAGTATTTT. Translated, it gives CASSLVEGNTQYF.

This chain connects TRBV14 to TRBJ2-5; D gene ambiguous. The V and J ends lost 0 bases and 3 bases respectively, with 11 bases between them. Germline V gene lookup returns CDR1 SGHDN and CDR2 FVKESK. This CDR3 is 15 amino acids long. The CDR3 DNA is TGTGCCAGCAGCCAAGAGGCGCCAGCGAAAGAGACCCAGTACTTC. Translated, it gives CASSQEAPAKETQYF.

The V gene is TRBV5-1, the J gene TRBJ1-2; D is unresolved. Per germline, CDR1 SGHRS and CDR2 YFSETQ. Trimming removed 0 bases from V and 3 bases from J, with 9 bases in between. The CDR3 contains 14 residues. Here the CDR3 reads CASSLEATHYGYTF. The CDR3 DNA is TGCGCCAGCAGCTTGGAGGCGACTCACTATGGCTACACCTTC.

V is TRBV5-6 and J is TRBJ2-5; 10 nucleotides agree with TRBD2. The CDR3 has 14 residues. Trimming removed 3 bases from V and 5 bases from J; junction bases left unmatched: 4. Germline CDR1 and CDR2: SGHDT and YYEEEE. This CDR3 is CASSSMTSGETQYF. The CDR3 DNA sequence: TGTGCCAGCAGCTCCATGACTAGCGGGGAGACCCAGTACTTC.